This TCR beta chain was identified in a study of Ad26.COV2.S vaccination and SARS-CoV-2 variants. The wider study: Dosing was one shot or two shots 56 days apart.

Trimming cost V 2 bases and J 5 bases; bases outside gene matches: 5. This CDR3 comprises 15 residues. In germline, CDR1 is SGHAT, CDR2 FQNNGV. General study points: Measurements of TCR breadth and depth may have given underestimates of the total T cell responses.

As to treatment: approximately 18 received Ad26.COV2.S at low or high dose, single or two shots; several received placebo; per-sample allocation not given. Vaccine and placebo recipients were sampled on day 63 after the first injection. As regards this clone: Its matching antigen is unknown.

Sequencing used immunoSEQ multiplex PCR; TCRdb keeps in-frame clones, though not all of them. The sample shows about half a million clones, 89% of them seen only once. The source of this sequence is a person between 18 and 65 years old who received the Ad26.COV2.S COVID-19 vaccine or a placebo. The sample here was peripheral blood, taken in a trial of Ad26.COV2.S vaccine versus placebo. J is TRBJ2-5 and V is TRBV11-2, with TRBD1 matching 10 bases. CDR3 DNA sequence: TGTGCCAGCAGCTTATTGGGACAGGGGCGCGAGACCCAGTACTTC. This gives the protein CASSLLGQGRETQYF.